These 17 T cell receptor beta chains came from one sample sequenced in a study of cytomegalovirus exposure and HLA in healthy donors. Amplification used 60 Vbeta primers and 13 Jbeta primers. This table comes from immunoSEQ multiplex PCR, and its TCRdb copy is limited to in-frame clones, with some not included. Counted here are more than 95,000 clones, 60% to 80% occurring once; the ten biggest clones make up less than 5%. Sequenced: PBMCs. The receptor source for this set is a man under 40 in good health and CMV-seronegative.

The chain has TRBV7-2 and TRBJ2-4, with 10 bases that match TRBD2. Germline trimming cut 1 base from V and 4 bases from J; bases unmatched to any gene: 7. Per the germline V gene, CDR1 is SGHTA and CDR2 is FQGNSA. The CDR3 spans 17 residues. Here the CDR3 DNA reads TGTGCCAGCAGCTTAGGGTCCACTAGCGGGGAAAAAAACATTCAGTACTTC. Encoded protein: CASSLGSTSGEKNIQYF.

This clone was seen only once. The chain joins TRBV6-6 to TRBJ1-4; the D is unclear. Germline V lookup: CDR1 MNHNY, CDR2 SVGAGI (reference sequence). The CDR3 loop spans 12 amino acids. Trimming shortened V by 6 bases and J by 7 bases, and 9 bases separated the two germline ends. The CDR3 region has the DNA TGTGCCAGCAGGCAGGTTGGTGAAAAACTGTTTTTT. The encoded protein is CASRQVGEKLFF.

CDR3 sequence reads: CASSKGQGYMNTEAFF. CDR3 in DNA: TGCGCCAGCAGCAAAGGACAGGGGTACATGAACACTGAAGCTTTCTTT. The gene calls are TRBV5-1 and TRBJ1-1; 9 bases align to TRBD1. V lost 4 bases, J lost 0 bases, and 7 bases stayed unmatched. Germline V gene data show CDR1 as SGHRS and CDR2 as YFSETQ. This CDR3 spans 16 amino acids.

The rearrangement joins TRBV5-1 to TRBJ2-3; D call uncertain. Germline CDR1 reads SGHRS; CDR2 reads YFSETQ. V lost 4 bases and J lost 0, with 9 bases in between. The CDR3 has 14 residues. The CDR3 DNA reads as TGCGCCAGCAGCCAAGACGGGAGCACAGATACGCAGTATTTT. Its translation: CASSQDGSTDTQYF.

The chain has TRBV5-6 and TRBJ2-2; the match to TRBD1 covers 8 bases. CDR3 length: 17 amino acids. Germline V gene data show CDR1 as SGHDT and CDR2 as YYEEEE. J gave up 2 bases and V 4 bases, and 10 bases lay outside the gene matches. CDR3 residues: CASSRRPGTGNTGELFF. The CDR3 DNA reads TGTGCCAGCAGCCGGCGTCCCGGGACAGGTAACACCGGGGAGCTGTTTTTT.

The V call is TRBV4-1, the J call TRBJ1-6, with D possibly TRBD1 on 6 matching bases. Deletions cut 0 bases from V and 8 bases from J, with 11 bases between. CDR1 and CDR2 (germline): MGHRA, YSYEKL. The CDR3 has 15 residues. This chain's CDR3 is CASSQDQDSYSPLHF. The DNA for the CDR3 is TGCGCCAGCAGCCAAGATCAGGACAGCTATTCACCCCTCCACTTT.

The CDR3 reads CASSLGTGVKRYEQYF. The DNA of the CDR3 is TGTGCCAGCAGCTTAGGGACAGGGGTTAAACGCTACGAGCAGTACTTC. J is TRBJ2-7 and V is TRBV7-9, with 9 bases matching TRBD1. Germline V gene data show CDR1 as SEHNR and CDR2 as FQNEAQ (reference sequence). V lost 1 base to trimming and J lost 3 bases; unmatched junction nucleotides: 7. The CDR3 contains 16 residues.

The genes are TRBV15 and TRBJ1-2; tentative D call: TRBD1 (6 bases). This CDR3 comprises 14 residues. Germline V lookup: CDR1 LNHNV, CDR2 YYDKDF (reference sequence). The germline V and J ends were trimmed by 3 bases and 6 bases, with 14 bases remaining between them. CDR3 amino acids: CATSSEQGGDGYTF. The CDR3 nucleotides read TGTGCCACCAGCAGCGAACAGGGTGGTGATGGCTACACCTTC.

This clone was detected a few times. This chain links TRBV5-4 with TRBJ1-1; 7 bases match TRBD1. Germline CDR1 reads SGHNT; CDR2 reads YYREEE (reference sequence). V dropped 4 bases and J dropped 3; count of bases not matched to a gene: 9. The CDR3 sequence is 15 residues long. DNA for the CDR3: TGTGCCAGCAGCCCCAGACAGGGTATCGACACTGAAGCTTTCTTT. Translation: CASSPRQGIDTEAFF.

V gene TRBV28 combines with J gene TRBJ2-1, with unresolved D. The CDR3 totals 12 residues. Germline V lookup: CDR1 MDHEN, CDR2 SYDVKM. Trimming pared 4 bases from V and 6 bases from J, leaving 7 bases between. As DNA, the CDR3 is TGTGCCAGCAGTTCCCTCAGCAATGAGCAGTTCTTC. Translating it yields CASSSLSNEQFF.

CDR3 coding DNA: TGTGCCAGCAGCTCCCCGGACAGTTACGAGCAGTACTTC. Amino acids: CASSSPDSYEQYF. The rearrangement links TRBV11-2 to TRBJ2-7; perhaps TRBD1 as D (6 bases). The CDR3 totals 13 residues. Germline V gives CDR1 SGHAT, CDR2 FQNNGV. Trimming stripped 4 bases from V and 4 bases from J, with 11 bases between. The whole variable domain, remainder taken from reference TRBV11-2 and TRBJ2-7, is EAGVAQSPRYKIIEKRQSVAFWCNPISGHATLYWYQQILGQGPKLLIQFQNNGVVDDSQLPKDRFSAERLKGVDSTLKIQPAKLEDSAVYLCASSSPDSYEQYFGPGTRLTVT.

This sequence joins TRBV19 and TRBJ2-1; D possibly corresponds to TRBD2 (5 bases). From germline, CDR1 is LNHDA and CDR2 SQIVND (reference sequence). V was cut by 0 bases and J by 3 bases, with 9 bases left in between. The CDR3 covers 15 residues. The CDR3 is CASSIESGGYNEQFF. The CDR3 bases are TGTGCCAGTAGTATAGAGAGCGGTGGCTACAATGAGCAGTTCTTC.

V is TRBV5-6 and J is TRBJ1-5, with a possible D match to TRBD1 (5 bases). V lost 3 bases, J lost 4 bases, and 14 bases lay in between. Germline values: CDR1 SGHDT, CDR2 YYEEEE. The CDR3 is made up of 15 amino acids. CDR3 in DNA: TGTGCCAGCAGCTGGGCATTGGGGGGAAATCAGCCCCAGCATTTT. This codes for CASSWALGGNQPQHF.

The CDR3: CATERGGWSDTQYF. CDR3 DNA: TGTGCCACCGAGCGGGGGGGCTGGTCAGATACGCAGTATTTT. The rearrangement uses TRBV6-6 and TRBJ2-3; the match to TRBD2 covers 10 bases. This CDR3 spans 14 amino acids. The trim removed 10 bases at V and 4 bases at J, leaving 8 bases unmatched. The germline gives CDR1 MNHNY, CDR2 SVGAGI (reference sequence).

V usage is TRBV5-1 and J usage is TRBJ2-7; weak D call: TRBD2 (7 bases). Germline V gives CDR1 SGHRS, CDR2 YFSETQ. V lost 0 bases, J lost 1 base, and 14 bases lay in between. This CDR3 spans 16 amino acids. The CDR3, as DNA: TGCGCCAGCAGCTTGGTTACGGGGGGCCGGTCCTACGAGCAGTACTTC. Translation: CASSLVTGGRSYEQYF.

This chain uses TRBV18 with TRBJ1-5, with 7 bases aligning to TRBD1. The CDR3 extends over 16 amino acids. The germline gives CDR1 KGHSH, CDR2 LQKENI. Germline trimming cut 3 bases from V and 0 bases from J; bases unmatched to any gene: 5. CDR3 protein: CASSPTGQNSNQPQHF. DNA for the CDR3: TGTGCCAGCTCACCTACGGGACAGAATAGCAATCAGCCCCAGCATTTT.

The rearrangement uses TRBV28 and TRBJ1-6; D is unresolved. The CDR3 is 15 residues long. CDR1 MDHEN and CDR2 SYDVKM come from the germline V gene. V gave up 5 bases and J gave up 9 bases, with 17 bases separating them. Here the CDR3 reads CASSTHPEAGSPLHF. The CDR3 bases are TGTGCCAGCAGTACCCACCCCGAAGCCGGTTCACCCCTCCACTTT.